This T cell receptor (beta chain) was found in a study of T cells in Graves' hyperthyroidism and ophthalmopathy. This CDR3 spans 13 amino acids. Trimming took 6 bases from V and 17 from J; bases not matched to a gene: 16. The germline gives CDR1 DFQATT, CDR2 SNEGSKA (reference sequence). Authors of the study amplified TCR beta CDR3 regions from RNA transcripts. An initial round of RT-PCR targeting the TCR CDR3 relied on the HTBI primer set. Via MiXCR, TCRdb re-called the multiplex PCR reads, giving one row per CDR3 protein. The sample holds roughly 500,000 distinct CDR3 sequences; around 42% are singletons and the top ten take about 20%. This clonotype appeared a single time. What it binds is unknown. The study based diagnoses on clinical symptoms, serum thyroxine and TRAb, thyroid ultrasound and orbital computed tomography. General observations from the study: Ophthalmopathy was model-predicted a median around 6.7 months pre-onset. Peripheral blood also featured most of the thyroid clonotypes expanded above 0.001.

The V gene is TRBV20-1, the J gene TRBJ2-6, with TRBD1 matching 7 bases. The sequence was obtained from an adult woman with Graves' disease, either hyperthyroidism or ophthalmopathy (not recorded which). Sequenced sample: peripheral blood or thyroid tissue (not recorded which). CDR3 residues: CSAPRTGQGVMTF. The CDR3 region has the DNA TGCAGTGCCCCCAGGACAGGCCAGGGAGTCATGACTTTC.